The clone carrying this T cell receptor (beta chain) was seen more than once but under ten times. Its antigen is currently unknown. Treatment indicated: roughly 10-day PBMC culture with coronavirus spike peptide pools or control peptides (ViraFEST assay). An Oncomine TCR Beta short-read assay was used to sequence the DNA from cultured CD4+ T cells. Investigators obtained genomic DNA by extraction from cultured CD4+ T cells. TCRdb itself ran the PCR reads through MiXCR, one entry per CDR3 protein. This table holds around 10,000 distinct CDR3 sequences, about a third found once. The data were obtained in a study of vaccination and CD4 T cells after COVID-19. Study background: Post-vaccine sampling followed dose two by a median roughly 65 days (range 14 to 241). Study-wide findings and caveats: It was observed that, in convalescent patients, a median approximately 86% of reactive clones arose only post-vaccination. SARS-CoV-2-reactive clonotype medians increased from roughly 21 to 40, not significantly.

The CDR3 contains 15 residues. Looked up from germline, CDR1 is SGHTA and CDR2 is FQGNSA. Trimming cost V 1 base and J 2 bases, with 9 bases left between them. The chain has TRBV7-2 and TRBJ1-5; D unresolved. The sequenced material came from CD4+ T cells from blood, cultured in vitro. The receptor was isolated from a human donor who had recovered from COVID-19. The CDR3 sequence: CASSLDWGGNQPQHF. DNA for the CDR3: TGTGCCAGCAGCTTAGATTGGGGTGGCAATCAGCCCCAGCATTTT.